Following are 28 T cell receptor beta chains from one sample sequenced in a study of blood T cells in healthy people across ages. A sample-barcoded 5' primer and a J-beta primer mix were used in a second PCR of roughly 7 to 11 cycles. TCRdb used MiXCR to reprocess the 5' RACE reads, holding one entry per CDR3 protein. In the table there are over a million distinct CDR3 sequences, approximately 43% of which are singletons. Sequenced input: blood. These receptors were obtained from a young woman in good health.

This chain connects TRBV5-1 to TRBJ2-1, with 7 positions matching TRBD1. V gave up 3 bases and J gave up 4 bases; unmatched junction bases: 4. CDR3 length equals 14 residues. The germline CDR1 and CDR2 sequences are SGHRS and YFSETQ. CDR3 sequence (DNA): TGCGCCAGCAGCTGGGACAGATATTACAATGAGCAGTTCTTC. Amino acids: CASSWDRYYNEQFF.

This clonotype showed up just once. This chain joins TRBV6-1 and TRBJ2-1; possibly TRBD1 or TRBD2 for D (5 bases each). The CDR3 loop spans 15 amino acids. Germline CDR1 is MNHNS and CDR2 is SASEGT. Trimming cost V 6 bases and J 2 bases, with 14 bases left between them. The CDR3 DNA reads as TGTGCCAGCAGACCGGGACCGACGACCTACAATGAGCAGTTCTTC. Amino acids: CASRPGPTTYNEQFF.

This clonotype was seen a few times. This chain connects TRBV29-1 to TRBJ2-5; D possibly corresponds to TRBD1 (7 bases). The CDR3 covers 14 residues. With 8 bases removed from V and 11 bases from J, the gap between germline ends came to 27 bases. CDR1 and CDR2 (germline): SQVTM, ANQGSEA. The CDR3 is CSSEGQGGYNEQYF. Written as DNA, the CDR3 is TGCAGCAGCGAGGGGCAGGGGGGCTACAATGAGCAGTACTTC.

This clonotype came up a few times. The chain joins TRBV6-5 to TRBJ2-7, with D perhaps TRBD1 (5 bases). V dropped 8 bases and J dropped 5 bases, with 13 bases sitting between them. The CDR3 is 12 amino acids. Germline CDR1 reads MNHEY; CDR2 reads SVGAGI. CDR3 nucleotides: TGTGCCAGCCAGGGCTTAAACCACGAGCAGTACTTC. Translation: CASQGLNHEQYF.

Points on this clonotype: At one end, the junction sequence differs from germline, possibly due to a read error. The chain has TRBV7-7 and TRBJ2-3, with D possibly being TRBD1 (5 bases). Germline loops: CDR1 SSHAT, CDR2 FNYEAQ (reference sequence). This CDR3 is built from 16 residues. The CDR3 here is CASSLEPGLGTDTQYF. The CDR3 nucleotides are TGTGCTAGCAGCTTAGAGCCAGGGTTGGGAACAGATACGCAGTATTTT.

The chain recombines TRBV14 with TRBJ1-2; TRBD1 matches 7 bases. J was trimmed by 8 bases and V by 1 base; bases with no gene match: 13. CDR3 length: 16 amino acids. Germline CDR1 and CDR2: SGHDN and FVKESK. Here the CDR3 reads CASSQGRGQELGGYTF. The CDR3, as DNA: TGTGCCAGCAGCCAAGGCCGAGGACAGGAACTGGGCGGCTACACCTTC.

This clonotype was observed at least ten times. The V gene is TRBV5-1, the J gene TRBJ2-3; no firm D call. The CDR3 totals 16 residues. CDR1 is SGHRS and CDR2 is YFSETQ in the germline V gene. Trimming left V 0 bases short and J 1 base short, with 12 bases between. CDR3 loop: CASSLGPRDRTDTQYF. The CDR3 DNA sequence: TGCGCCAGCAGCTTGGGCCCCAGAGACCGCACAGATACGCAGTATTTT.

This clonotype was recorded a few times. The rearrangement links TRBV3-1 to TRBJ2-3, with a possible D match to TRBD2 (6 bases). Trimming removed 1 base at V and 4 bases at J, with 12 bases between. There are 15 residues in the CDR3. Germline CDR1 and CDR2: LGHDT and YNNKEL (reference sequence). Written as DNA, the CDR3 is TGTGCCAGCAGCCAAGTCGGGAGTCCCCCAGATACGCAGTATTTT. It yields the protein CASSQVGSPPDTQYF.

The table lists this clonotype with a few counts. The CDR3 DNA follows: TGTGCCAGCTCACGGGGACTAGCGGATCCCGGAGCCCAGTACTTC. Protein sequence: CASSRGLADPGAQYF. V gene TRBV18 combines with J gene TRBJ2-5; 11 nucleotides align to TRBD2. Germline V gives CDR1 KGHSH, CDR2 LQKENI. This CDR3 is 15 amino acids long. V shed 4 bases and J 9 bases; nucleotides not matched to a gene: 10.

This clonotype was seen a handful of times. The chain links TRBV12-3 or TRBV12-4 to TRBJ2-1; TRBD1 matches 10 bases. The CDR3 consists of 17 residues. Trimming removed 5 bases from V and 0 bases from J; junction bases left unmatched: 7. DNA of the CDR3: TGTGCCAGCAGTCCCGGGACAGGGGTAAGCTCCTACAATGAGCAGTTCTTC. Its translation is CASSPGTGVSSYNEQFF.

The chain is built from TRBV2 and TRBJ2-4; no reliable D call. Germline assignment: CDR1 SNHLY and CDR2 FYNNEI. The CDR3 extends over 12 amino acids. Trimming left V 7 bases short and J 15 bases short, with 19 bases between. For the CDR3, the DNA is TGTGCCAGCAAAGTCGGTTTCTCCGAGCGGTACTTC. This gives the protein CASKVGFSERYF.

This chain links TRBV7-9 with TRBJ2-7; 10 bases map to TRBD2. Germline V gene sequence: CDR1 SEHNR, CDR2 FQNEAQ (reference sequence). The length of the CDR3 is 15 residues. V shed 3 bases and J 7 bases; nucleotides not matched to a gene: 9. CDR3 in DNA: TGTGCCAGCAGCTTCCTAGCGGGAGTACTCAATGAGCAGTACTTC. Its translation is CASSFLAGVLNEQYF.

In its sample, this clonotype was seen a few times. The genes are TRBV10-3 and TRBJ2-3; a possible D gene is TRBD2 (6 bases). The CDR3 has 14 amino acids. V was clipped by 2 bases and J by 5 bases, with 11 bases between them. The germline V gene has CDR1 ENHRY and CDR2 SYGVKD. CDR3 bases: TGTGCCATCAGTGAGGGTGGGGGAGGAGATACGCAGTATTTT. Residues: CAISEGGGGDTQYF.

The CDR3 loop reads CATSDPASGGYGYTF. The CDR3, as DNA: TGTGCCACCAGTGATCCGGCCTCTGGGGGCTATGGCTACACCTTC. The chain is built from TRBV24-1 and TRBJ1-2; a possible D gene is TRBD1 (5 bases). Trimming took off 3 bases at V and 4 bases at J, with 14 bases between the two ends. Germline CDR1 is KGHDR and CDR2 is SFDVKD. This CDR3 comprises 15 residues.

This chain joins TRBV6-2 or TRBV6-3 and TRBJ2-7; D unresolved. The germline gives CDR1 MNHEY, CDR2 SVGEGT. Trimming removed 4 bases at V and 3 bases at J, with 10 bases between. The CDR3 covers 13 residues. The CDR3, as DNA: TGTGCCAGCAGTTCTTTGGGCGACTACGAGCAGTACTTC. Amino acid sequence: CASSSLGDYEQYF.

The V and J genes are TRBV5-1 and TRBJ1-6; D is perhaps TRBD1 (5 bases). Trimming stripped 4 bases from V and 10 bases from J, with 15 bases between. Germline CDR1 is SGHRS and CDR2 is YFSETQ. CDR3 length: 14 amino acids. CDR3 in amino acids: CASSERSGRSPLHF. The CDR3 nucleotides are TGCGCCAGCAGCGAGCGGTCAGGGCGCTCACCCCTCCACTTT.

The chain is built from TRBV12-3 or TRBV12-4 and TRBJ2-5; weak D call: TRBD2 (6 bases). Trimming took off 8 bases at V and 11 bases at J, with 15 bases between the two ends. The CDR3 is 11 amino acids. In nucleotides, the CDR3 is TGTGCCAGCGGCGGGGAAGATGGGCAGTACTTC. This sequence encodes CASGGEDGQYF.

The CDR3 reads CASSFQWRTDTQYF. As DNA, the CDR3 is TGTGCCAGCAGCTTTCAATGGCGCACAGATACGCAGTATTTT. The gene calls are TRBV7-9 and TRBJ2-3, with D hard to call. This CDR3 spans 14 amino acids. The germline V gene has CDR1 SEHNR and CDR2 FQNEAQ (reference sequence). The V end was cut by 3 bases, the J end by 1 base, with 8 bases between.

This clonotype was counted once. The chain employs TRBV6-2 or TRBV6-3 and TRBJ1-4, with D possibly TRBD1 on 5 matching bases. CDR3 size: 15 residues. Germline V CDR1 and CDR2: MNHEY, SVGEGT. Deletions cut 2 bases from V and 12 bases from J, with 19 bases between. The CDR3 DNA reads TGTGCCAGCAGTTACCCGGGACGGACCAAGATTGAACTGTTTTTT. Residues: CASSYPGRTKIELFF.

The CDR3 DNA reads as TGCGCCAGCAGCCGGGGGCGGGACACCATGAGCTCCTACAATGAGCAGTTCTTC. Translating it yields CASSRGRDTMSSYNEQFF. The rearrangement joins TRBV4-3 to TRBJ2-1, with D possibly being TRBD1 or TRBD2 (6 bases each). The CDR3 length is 18 residues. The germline V gene encodes CDR1 LGHNA and CDR2 YSLEER. Trimming took 4 bases from V and 0 from J, leaving 19 bases between them.

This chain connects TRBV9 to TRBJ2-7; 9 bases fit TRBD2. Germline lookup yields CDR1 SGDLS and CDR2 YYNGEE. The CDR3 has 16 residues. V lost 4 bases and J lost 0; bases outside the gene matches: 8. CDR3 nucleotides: TGTGCCAGCAGCCCGCGCCCTAGCGGGGTCTCCTACGAGCAGTACTTC. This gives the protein CASSPRPSGVSYEQYF.

CDR3 sequence (DNA): TGTGCCAGCAGCCCCGATGTACAAGCTTTCTTT. The encoded protein is CASSPDVQAFF. This rearrangement joins TRBV2 to TRBJ1-1; D call uncertain. Trimming removed 6 bases at V and 9 bases at J, with 11 bases between. This CDR3 spans 11 amino acids. The germline CDR1 and CDR2 sequences are SNHLY and FYNNEI.

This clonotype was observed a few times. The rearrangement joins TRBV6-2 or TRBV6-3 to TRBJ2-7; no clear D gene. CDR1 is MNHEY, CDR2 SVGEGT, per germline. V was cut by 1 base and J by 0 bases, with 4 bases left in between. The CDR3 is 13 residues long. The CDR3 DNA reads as TGTGCCAGCAGTTACTATATCTCCTACGAGCAGTACTTC. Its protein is CASSYYISYEQYF.

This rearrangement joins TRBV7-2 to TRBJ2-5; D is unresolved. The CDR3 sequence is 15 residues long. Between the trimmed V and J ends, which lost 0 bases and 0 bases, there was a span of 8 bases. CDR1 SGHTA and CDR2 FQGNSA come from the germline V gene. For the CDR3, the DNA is TGTGCCAGCAGCTTAGCTACAGCGAACCAAGAGACCCAGTACTTC. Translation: CASSLATANQETQYF.

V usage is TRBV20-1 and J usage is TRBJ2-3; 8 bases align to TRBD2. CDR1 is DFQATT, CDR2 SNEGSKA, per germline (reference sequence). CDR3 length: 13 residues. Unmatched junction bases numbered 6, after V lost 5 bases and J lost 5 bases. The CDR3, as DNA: TGCAGTGCTCGCCGGGGGGGGGGAGATACGCAGTATTTT. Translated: CSARRGGGDTQYF.

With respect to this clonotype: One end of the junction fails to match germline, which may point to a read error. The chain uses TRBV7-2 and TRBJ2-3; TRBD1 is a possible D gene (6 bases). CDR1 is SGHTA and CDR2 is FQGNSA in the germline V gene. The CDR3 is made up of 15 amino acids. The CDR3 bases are TGTGCCAGCAGCTGGTCGACAGGTACGACAGATACGCACTATTTT. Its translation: CASSWSTGTTDTHYF.

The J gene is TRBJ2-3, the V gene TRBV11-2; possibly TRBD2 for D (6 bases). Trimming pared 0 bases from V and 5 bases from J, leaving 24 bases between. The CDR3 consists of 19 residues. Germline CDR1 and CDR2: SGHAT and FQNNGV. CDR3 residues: CASSLDGGPAPTHRDTQYF. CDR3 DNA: TGTGCCAGCAGCTTAGACGGGGGTCCAGCCCCCACACATAGAGATACGCAGTATTTT.

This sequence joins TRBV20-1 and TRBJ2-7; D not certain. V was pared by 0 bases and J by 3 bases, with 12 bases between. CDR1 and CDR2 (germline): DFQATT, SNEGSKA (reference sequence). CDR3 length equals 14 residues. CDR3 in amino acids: CSARDRRVRYEQYF. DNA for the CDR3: TGCAGTGCTAGAGATCGACGGGTACGCTACGAGCAGTACTTC.